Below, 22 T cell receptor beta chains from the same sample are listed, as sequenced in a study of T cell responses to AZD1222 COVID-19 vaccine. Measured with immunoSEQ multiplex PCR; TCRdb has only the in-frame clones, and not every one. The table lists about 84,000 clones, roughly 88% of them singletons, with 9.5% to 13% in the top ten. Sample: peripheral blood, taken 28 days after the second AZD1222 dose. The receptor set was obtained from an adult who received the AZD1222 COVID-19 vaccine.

The CDR3 region is CASSIRAGTYEQYF. The DNA for the CDR3 is TGTGCCAGTAGTATAAGAGCGGGGACCTACGAGCAGTACTTC. The chain carries TRBV19 and TRBJ2-7, with 7 bases fitting TRBD2. The junction had 3 bases not matched to a gene; V was cut back by 2 bases and J by 2 bases. CDR3 size: 14 residues. Germline values: CDR1 LNHDA, CDR2 SQIVND (reference sequence).

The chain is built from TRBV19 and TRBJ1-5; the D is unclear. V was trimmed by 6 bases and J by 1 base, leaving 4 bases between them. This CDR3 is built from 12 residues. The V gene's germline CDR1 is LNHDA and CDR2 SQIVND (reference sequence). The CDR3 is CASRGSNQPQHF. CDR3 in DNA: TGTGCCAGTAGGGGAAGCAATCAGCCCCAGCATTTT.

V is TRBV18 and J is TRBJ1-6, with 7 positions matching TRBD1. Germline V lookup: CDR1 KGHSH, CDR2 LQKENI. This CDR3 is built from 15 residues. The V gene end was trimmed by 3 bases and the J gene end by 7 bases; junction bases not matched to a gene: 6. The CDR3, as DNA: TGTGCCAGCTCACCCCGACAGGGCTCCAATTCACCCCTCCACTTT. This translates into CASSPRQGSNSPLHF. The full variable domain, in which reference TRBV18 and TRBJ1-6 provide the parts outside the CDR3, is NAGVMQNPRHLVRRRGQEARLRCSPMKGHSHVYWYRQLPEEGLKFMVYLQKENIIDESGMPKERFSAEFPKEGPSILRIQQVVRGDSAAYFCASSPRQGSNSPLHFGNGTRLTVT.

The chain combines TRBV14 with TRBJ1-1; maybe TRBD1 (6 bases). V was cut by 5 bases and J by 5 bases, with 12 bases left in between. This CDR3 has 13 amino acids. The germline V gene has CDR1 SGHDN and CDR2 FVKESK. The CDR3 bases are TGTGCCAGCAGCATACAGGGTCCGACTGAAGCTTTCTTT. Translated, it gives CASSIQGPTEAFF.

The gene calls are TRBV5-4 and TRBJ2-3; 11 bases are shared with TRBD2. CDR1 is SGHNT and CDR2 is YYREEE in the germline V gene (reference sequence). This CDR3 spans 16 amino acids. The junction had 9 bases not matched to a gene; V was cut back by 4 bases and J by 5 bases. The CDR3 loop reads CASSARLAGIVDTQYF. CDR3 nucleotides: TGTGCCAGCAGCGCCAGACTAGCGGGGATTGTAGATACGCAGTATTTT.

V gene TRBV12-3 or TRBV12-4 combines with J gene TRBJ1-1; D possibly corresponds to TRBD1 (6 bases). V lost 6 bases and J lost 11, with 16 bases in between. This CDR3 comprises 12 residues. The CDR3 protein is CASREQGRGAFF. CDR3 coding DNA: TGTGCCAGCAGGGAACAGGGTCGAGGGGCTTTCTTT.

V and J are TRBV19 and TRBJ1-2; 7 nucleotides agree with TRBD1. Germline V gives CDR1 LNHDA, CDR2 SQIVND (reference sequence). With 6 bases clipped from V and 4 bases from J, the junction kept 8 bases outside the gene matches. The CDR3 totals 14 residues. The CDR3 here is CASRITGTVYGYTF. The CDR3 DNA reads TGTGCCAGTAGGATTACCGGGACAGTCTATGGCTACACCTTC.

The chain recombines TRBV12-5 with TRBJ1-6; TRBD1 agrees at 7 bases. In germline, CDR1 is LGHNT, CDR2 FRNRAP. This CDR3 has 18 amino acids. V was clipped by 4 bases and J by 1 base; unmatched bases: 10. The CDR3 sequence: CASGYGGQGVSYNSPLHF. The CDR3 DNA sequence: TGTGCTAGTGGTTACGGGGGGCAGGGGGTATCCTATAATTCACCCCTCCACTTT.

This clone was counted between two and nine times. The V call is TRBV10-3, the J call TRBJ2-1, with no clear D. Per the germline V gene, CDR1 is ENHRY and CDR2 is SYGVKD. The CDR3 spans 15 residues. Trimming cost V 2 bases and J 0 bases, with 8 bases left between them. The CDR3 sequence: CAISEGTLSYNEQFF. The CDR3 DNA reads TGTGCCATCAGTGAGGGCACCCTCTCCTACAATGAGCAGTTCTTC.

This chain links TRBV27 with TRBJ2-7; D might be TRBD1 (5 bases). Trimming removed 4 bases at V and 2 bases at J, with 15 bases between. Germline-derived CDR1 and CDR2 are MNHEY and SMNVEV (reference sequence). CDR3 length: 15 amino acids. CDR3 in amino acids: CASSYRRDRTYEQYF. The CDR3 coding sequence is TGTGCCAGCAGTTATAGGCGCGACAGAACCTACGAGCAGTACTTC.

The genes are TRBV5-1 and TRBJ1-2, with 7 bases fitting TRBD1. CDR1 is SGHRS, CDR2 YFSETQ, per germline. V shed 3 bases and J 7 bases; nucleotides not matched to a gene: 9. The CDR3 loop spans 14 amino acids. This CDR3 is CASSSGTAAGGYTF. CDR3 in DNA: TGCGCCAGCAGCTCCGGGACAGCTGCCGGTGGCTACACCTTC.

This chain's CDR3 is CASSLGPGTNNEKLFF. The CDR3 DNA is TGCGCCAGCAGCTTGGGGCCCGGGACTAATAATGAAAAACTGTTTTTT. The chain combines TRBV5-1 with TRBJ1-4; tentatively, D is TRBD1 (5 bases). The CDR3 extends over 16 amino acids. Trimming removed 0 bases at V and 4 bases at J, with 13 bases between. Germline CDR1 and CDR2: SGHRS and YFSETQ. Filled out from reference TRBV5-1 and TRBJ1-4, the complete variable domain reads KAGVTQTPRYLIKTRGQQVTLSCSPISGHRSVSWYQQTPGQGLQFLFEYFSETQRNKGNFPGRFSGRQFSNSRSEMNVSTLELGDSALYLCASSLGPGTNNEKLFFGSGTQLSVL.

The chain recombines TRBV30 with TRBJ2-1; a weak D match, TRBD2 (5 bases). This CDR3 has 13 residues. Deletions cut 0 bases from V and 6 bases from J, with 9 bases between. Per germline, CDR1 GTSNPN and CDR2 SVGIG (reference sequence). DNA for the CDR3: TGTGCCTGGAGTGTACAAGCGGTCAATGAGCAGTTCTTC. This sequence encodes CAWSVQAVNEQFF.

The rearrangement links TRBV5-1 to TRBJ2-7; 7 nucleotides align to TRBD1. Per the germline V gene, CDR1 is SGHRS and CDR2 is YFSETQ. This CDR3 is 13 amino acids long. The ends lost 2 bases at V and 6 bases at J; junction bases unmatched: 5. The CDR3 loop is CASSLRQGGEQYF. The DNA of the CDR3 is TGCGCCAGCAGCTTAAGACAGGGCGGCGAGCAGTACTTC.

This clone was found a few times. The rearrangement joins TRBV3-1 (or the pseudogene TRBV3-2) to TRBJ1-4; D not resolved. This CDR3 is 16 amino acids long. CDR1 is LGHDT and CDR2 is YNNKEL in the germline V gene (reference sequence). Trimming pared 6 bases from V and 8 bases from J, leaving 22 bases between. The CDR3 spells CASRFSPSGGVEKLFF. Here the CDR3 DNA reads TGTGCCAGCAGATTCAGCCCCTCCGGAGGTGTAGAAAAACTGTTTTTT.

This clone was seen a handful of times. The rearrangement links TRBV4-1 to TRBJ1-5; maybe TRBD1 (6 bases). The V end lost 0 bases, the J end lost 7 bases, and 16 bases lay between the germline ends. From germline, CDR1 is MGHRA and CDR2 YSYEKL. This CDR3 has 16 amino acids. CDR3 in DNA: TGCGCCAGCAGCCAAGATGCCGCGCAGGGGTGGCAGCCCCAGCATTTT. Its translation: CASSQDAAQGWQPQHF.

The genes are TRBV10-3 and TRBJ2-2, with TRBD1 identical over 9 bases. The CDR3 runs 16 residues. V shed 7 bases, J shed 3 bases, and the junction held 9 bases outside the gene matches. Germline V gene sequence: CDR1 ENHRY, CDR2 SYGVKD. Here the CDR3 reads CAIKDGGQGHTGELFF. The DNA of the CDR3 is TGTGCCATCAAGGACGGGGGACAGGGACACACCGGGGAGCTGTTTTTT.

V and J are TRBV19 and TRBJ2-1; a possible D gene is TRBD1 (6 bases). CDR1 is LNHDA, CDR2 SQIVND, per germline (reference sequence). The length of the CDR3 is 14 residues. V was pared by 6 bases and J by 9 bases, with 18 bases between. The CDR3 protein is CASSQPGTMGEQFF. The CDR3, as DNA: TGTGCCAGTAGCCAACCGGGGACAATGGGTGAGCAGTTCTTC.

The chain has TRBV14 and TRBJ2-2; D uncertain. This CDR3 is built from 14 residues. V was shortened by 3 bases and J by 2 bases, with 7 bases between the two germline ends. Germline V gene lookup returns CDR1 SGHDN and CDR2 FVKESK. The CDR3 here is CASSQVTNTGELFF. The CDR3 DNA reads TGTGCCAGCAGCCAGGTCACTAACACCGGGGAGCTGTTTTTT.

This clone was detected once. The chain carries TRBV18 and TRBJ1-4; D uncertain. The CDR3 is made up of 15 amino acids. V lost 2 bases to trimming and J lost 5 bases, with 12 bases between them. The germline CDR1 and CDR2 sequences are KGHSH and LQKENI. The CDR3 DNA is TGTGCCAGCTCACCATCGAGCGGAACCAATGAAAAACTGTTTTTT. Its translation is CASSPSSGTNEKLFF.

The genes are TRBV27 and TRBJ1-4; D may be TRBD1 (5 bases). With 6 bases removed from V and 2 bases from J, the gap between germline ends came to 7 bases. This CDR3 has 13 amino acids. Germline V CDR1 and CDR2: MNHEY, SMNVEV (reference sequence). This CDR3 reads CASRRGTNEKLFF. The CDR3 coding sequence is TGTGCCAGCAGGAGGGGTACTAATGAAAAACTGTTTTTT.

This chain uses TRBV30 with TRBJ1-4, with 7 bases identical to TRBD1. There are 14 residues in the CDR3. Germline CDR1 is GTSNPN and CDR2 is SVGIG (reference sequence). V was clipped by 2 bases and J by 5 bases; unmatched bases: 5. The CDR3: CAWSSKGANEKLFF. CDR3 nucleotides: TGTGCCTGGAGTTCCAAGGGGGCGAATGAAAAACTGTTTTTT. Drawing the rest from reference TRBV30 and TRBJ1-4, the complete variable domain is SQTIHQWPATLVQPVGSPLSLECTVEGTSNPNLYWYRQAAGRGLQLLFYSVGIGQISSEVPQNLSASRPQDRQFILSSKKLLLSDSGFYLCAWSSKGANEKLFFGSGTQLSVL.